This TCR beta chain was captured in a study of control samples from healthy donors and cancer patients. V lost 3 bases, J lost 5 bases, and 0 bases stayed unmatched. The germline gives CDR1 LNHNV, CDR2 YYDKDF (reference sequence). The CDR3 runs 14 residues. The protocol was immunoSEQ multiplex PCR, while the TCRdb copy is restricted to in-frame clones and leaves out a portion. The sample includes about 90,000 clones, less than 95% of them seen just once. The chain has TRBV15 and TRBJ1-4; 10 nucleotides agree with TRBD1. Input material: blood. This TCR was recovered from a woman under 30 in good health. The CDR3 region is CATSRDRGNEKLFF. The CDR3 nucleotides read TGTGCCACCAGCAGGGACAGGGGGAATGAAAAACTGTTTTTT.